The table lists the clone carrying this T cell receptor beta chain with a few counts. Trimming took 7 bases from V and 4 from J; bases not matched to a gene: 4. CDR1 is SGHRS and CDR2 is YFSETQ in the germline V gene. The CDR3 is 13 amino acids. This sample is part of a study of response to subunit inactivated influenza vaccine. A single record per CDR3 protein comes from TCRdb applying MiXCR to the RT-PCR reads. The sample holds roughly 500,000 distinct CDR3 sequences, approximately 16% seen once. The TCR sequence derives from a man aged 50 to 69 who received an inactivated influenza vaccine. This specimen consisted of CD4+ T cells sorted from PBMCs, obtained around 25 months after vaccination. The gene calls are TRBV5-1 and TRBJ1-2, with 10 bases that match TRBD1. This chain's CDR3 is CASGTGEIYGYTF. DNA of the CDR3: TGCGCCAGCGGGACAGGGGAAATCTATGGCTACACCTTC. Full variable domain (outside the CDR3, taken from reference TRBV5-1 and TRBJ1-2): KAGVTQTPRYLIKTRGQQVTLSCSPISGHRSVSWYQQTPGQGLQFLFEYFSETQRNKGNFPGRFSGRQFSNSRSEMNVSTLELGDSALYLCASGTGEIYGYTFGSGTRLTVV.